This T cell receptor (beta chain) was profiled in a study of blood T cell repertoires in COVID-19. Study in general: Specimens from acute and convalescent COVID-19 originated in the United States, Italy and Spain.

TCRdb's table, derived via immunoSEQ multiplex PCR, lists solely in-frame clones and lacks some. The sample lists 200,000 or so clones; over 80% were seen once. Trimming removed 1 base from V and 2 bases from J, with 10 bases in between. Germline loops: CDR1 LGHDT, CDR2 YNNKEL (reference sequence). The CDR3 totals 15 residues. Sequenced material: peripheral blood. This chain joins TRBV3-1 (or the pseudogene TRBV3-2) and TRBJ2-3, with D possibly TRBD1 on 5 matching bases. This sequence originates from a woman between 25 and 40 years old with acute or convalescent COVID-19. The CDR3 loop is CASSQVLGVTDTQYF. In nucleotides, the CDR3 is TGTGCCAGCAGCCAAGTTTTAGGGGTCACAGATACGCAGTATTTT.